The rows below give T cell receptor beta chains drawn from one sample of a study of shared clonotypes between healthy human individuals. The method was immunoSEQ multiplex PCR; TCRdb's version includes in-frame clones alone and lacks a portion of them. The profile covers roughly 2,500,000 clones, with approximately 93% appearing a single time and 0.36% taken by the ten largest. Sequencing was performed on naive CD4+ T cells from PBMCs. Every receptor here comes from a man aged 18 to 30 in good health. Some clones in this sample may be carry-over from other donors' samples. Both conserved end residues are part of each CDR3. The order of the fields is J gene, clone size, V gene, D gene, CDR3 DNA, CDR3 protein. A D gene is named only where the DNA matches it firmly. Size values are once, few and many counts, or a class for expanded clones, and some rows have none.

TRBJ2-1 | once | TRBV9 | NA | TGTGCCAGCAGCGTCACCGGGGCCCTGGGGAATGAGCAGTTCTTC | CASSVTGALGNEQFF
TRBJ1-6 | NA | TRBV2 | NA | TGTGCCAGCAGTTACCGGGCCCTGAATTCACCCCTCCACTTT | CASSYRALNSPLHF
TRBJ2-3 | NA | TRBV18 | NA | TGTGCCAGCTCACGCAGGGATAGCACAGATACGCAGTATTTT | CASSRRDSTDTQYF
TRBJ2-2 | NA | TRBV9 | NA | TGTGCCAGCAGCGTAGTCGGTAGCGTCTTAAACACCGGGGAGCTGTTTTTT | CASSVVGSVLNTGELFF
TRBJ2-3 | NA | TRBV18 | NA | TGTGCCAGCTCACGGAGCGACTTTGGCAGGGCGGCCGATACGCAGTATTTT | CASSRSDFGRAADTQYF
TRBJ2-3 | NA | TRBV11-1 | NA | TGTGCCAGCAGCTTAAACTATTTAAGCACAGATACGCAGTATTTT | CASSLNYLSTDTQYF
TRBJ1-2 | NA | TRBV18 | NA | TGTGCCAGCTCACCCAGTCCTAACTATGGCTACACCTTC | CASSPSPNYGYTF
TRBJ2-3 | NA | TRBV2 | NA | TGTGCCAGAACTCCGGGACGGGGTCTCACAGATACGCAGTATTTT | CARTPGRGLTDTQYF
TRBJ1-4 | NA | TRBV18 | TRBD1 | TGTGCCAGCTCGCGCCTAACAGGGGGACAGGAAAAACTGTTTTTT | CASSRLTGGQEKLFF
TRBJ2-1 | NA | TRBV7-9 | TRBD2 | TGTGCCAGCAGCCAAACTAGCGGGAGAAGGAATGAGCAGTTCTTC | CASSQTSGRRNEQFF
TRBJ1-6 | NA | TRBV7-9 | NA | TGTGCCAGCAGCTCGGACCCTAGGGCGTTCGAACCCCTCCACTTT | CASSSDPRAFEPLHF
TRBJ2-1 | NA | TRBV14 | NA | TGTGCCAGCAGCCAGCCCGGGACCTCGCGGCCTGCCAATGAGCAGTTCTTC | CASSQPGTSRPANEQFF
TRBJ2-1 | once | TRBV28 | NA | TGTGCCAGCAGCCAGGACTGGGGCAATGAGCAGTTCTTC | CASSQDWGNEQFF
TRBJ2-5 | NA | TRBV10-3 | NA | TGTGCCACCGCGTCCCTCGATCGAGCGGAGACCCAGTACTTC | CATASLDRAETQYF
TRBJ2-7 | NA | TRBV29-1 | NA | TGCAGCGTTGAAGCCCTCCGTGGGAACGAGCAGTACTTC | CSVEALRGNEQYF
TRBJ1-3 | NA | TRBV28 | NA | TGTGCCAGCAGTTCCGCAGGCAAGGGGAACACCATATATTTT | CASSSAGKGNTIYF
TRBJ2-7 | once | TRBV9 | TRBD1 | TGTGCCAGCAGCATGGGGACAGGGCAAACCTACGAGCAGTACTTC | CASSMGTGQTYEQYF
TRBJ2-7 | NA | TRBV9 | NA | TGTGCCAGCAGCGTAGCAGGGGAGCGGGAGCAGTACTTC | CASSVAGEREQYF
TRBJ2-7 | once | TRBV7-2 | TRBD2 | TGTGCCAGCAGTCAGACTAGCGGGCCTTCCTACGAGCAGTACTTC | CASSQTSGPSYEQYF
TRBJ1-2 | NA | TRBV28 | NA | TGTGCCAGCACTCCCCCCGGACAAGCCTATGGCTACACCTTC | CASTPPGQAYGYTF
TRBJ1-1 | NA | TRBV7-8 | TRBD1 | TGTGCCAGCAGCTCTCGACAGGGAGGGACTGAAGCTTTCTTT | CASSSRQGGTEAFF
TRBJ2-1 | NA | TRBV7-2 | NA | TGTGCCAGCAGCTCGCAGCCCTACTCCTACAATGAGCAGTTCTTC | CASSSQPYSYNEQFF